A single sample gave rise to the 12 T cell receptor beta chains below, sequenced in a study of OX40 agonist ivuxolimab in advanced cancers. Receptor libraries were prepared by the immunoSEQ multiplex PCR assay. Not all clones reach the TCRdb copy of this immuneACCESS table, which keeps in-frame sequences only. Checked studies attribute under half of the gap to unresolved V genes and leave the rest unexplained. The sample records approximately 77,000 clones, 80% to 95% of which are singletons. The biggest ten clones account for less than 2% of the sample. The sample was CD4+ or CD8+ T cells sorted from blood, taken in a trial of the OX40 agonist ivuxolimab. These TCRs come from an adult with an advanced solid tumor such as melanoma, head and neck, liver or kidney cancer.

The chain is built from TRBV7-2 and TRBJ1-2; D may be TRBD1 (5 bases). V was clipped by 4 bases and J by 2 bases, with 17 bases between them. This CDR3 is 16 amino acids long. Germline CDR1 reads SGHTA; CDR2 reads FQGNSA. CDR3 coding DNA: TGTGCCAGCAGCTCCCTTCGGTCGGGGGGAAACTATGGCTACACCTTC. This translates into CASSSLRSGGNYGYTF.

This clone appeared a single time. The genes are TRBV7-9 and TRBJ2-2; 9 positions agree with TRBD2. V shed 6 bases, J shed 6 bases, and the junction held 8 bases outside the gene matches. Per the germline V gene, CDR1 is SEHNR and CDR2 is FQNEAQ (reference sequence). This CDR3 is built from 15 residues. The DNA of the CDR3 is TGTGCCAGCAGTCTCTCTAGCGGGACGGCCGGGGAGCTGTTTTTT. Residues: CASSLSSGTAGELFF.

The V call is TRBV28, the J call TRBJ1-2; D not certain. Germline-derived CDR1 and CDR2 are MDHEN and SYDVKM. The V end was cut by 7 bases, the J end by 0 bases, with 9 bases between. The CDR3 is 13 amino acids. CDR3 protein: CASTAASNYGYTF. CDR3 DNA: TGTGCCAGCACCGCAGCCTCTAACTATGGCTACACCTTC.

The rearrangement uses TRBV5-1 and TRBJ1-5; D unclear. The germline CDR1 and CDR2 sequences are SGHRS and YFSETQ. Trimming took 4 bases from V and 3 from J, leaving 14 bases between them. The CDR3 sequence is 15 residues long. This CDR3 reads CASSLGPSFNQPQHF. The CDR3 DNA sequence: TGCGCCAGCAGCCTCGGGCCGTCTTTCAATCAGCCCCAGCATTTT.

The V call is TRBV7-2, the J call TRBJ2-5; tentative D call: TRBD2 (5 bases). Trimming removed 5 bases at V and 4 bases at J, with 8 bases between. The CDR3 has 12 residues. Germline V gene sequence: CDR1 SGHTA, CDR2 FQGNSA. CDR3 nucleotides: TGTGCCAGCAGCCCACGGGGAGAGACCCAGTACTTC. Protein: CASSPRGETQYF.

The CDR3 nucleotides are TGTGCCAGCACCACAGGACAGGGCACAGATACGCAGTATTTT. This sequence encodes CASTTGQGTDTQYF. The V and J genes are TRBV11-3 and TRBJ2-3; the match to TRBD1 covers 7 bases. Germline CDR1 is SGHNT and CDR2 is YENEEA. J gave up 1 base and V 7 bases, and 5 bases lay outside the gene matches. The CDR3 runs 14 residues.

The rearrangement links TRBV19 to TRBJ1-1; D is ambiguous. The germline V gene encodes CDR1 LNHDA and CDR2 SQIVND (reference sequence). Trimming left V 0 bases short and J 8 bases short, with 13 bases between. The CDR3 loop spans 14 amino acids. CDR3 in amino acids: CASSIDLRSQEAFF. The CDR3 DNA reads TGTGCCAGTAGTATAGACCTCAGGTCTCAAGAAGCTTTCTTT.

J is TRBJ1-2 and V is TRBV5-1; D gene uncertain. Trimming left V 0 bases short and J 5 bases short, with 11 bases between. This CDR3 has 14 amino acids. Germline V lookup: CDR1 SGHRS, CDR2 YFSETQ. The CDR3 coding sequence is TGCGCCAGCAGCTTGGTGGCATCGGATTATGGCTACACCTTC. It yields the protein CASSLVASDYGYTF.

In its sample, this clone was seen once. DNA for the CDR3: TGCGCCAGCAGCCCAAGCCCCTCTCCAACTAGCGGGAGCTATGAGCAGTTCTTC. It yields the protein CASSPSPSPTSGSYEQFF. This chain joins TRBV4-1 and TRBJ2-1; 11 bases agree with TRBD2. Trimming cost V 4 bases and J 8 bases; bases outside gene matches: 16. This CDR3 spans 18 amino acids. The V gene's germline CDR1 is MGHRA and CDR2 YSYEKL.

This chain links TRBV27 with TRBJ2-3; maybe TRBD2 (5 bases). V was clipped by 3 bases and J by 5 bases, with 15 bases between them. The CDR3 runs to 15 residues. Germline-derived CDR1 and CDR2 are MNHEY and SMNVEV (reference sequence). CDR3 sequence: CASSFRWGEGDTQYF. DNA for the CDR3: TGTGCCAGCAGTTTTCGGTGGGGAGAAGGAGATACGCAGTATTTT.

This chain uses TRBV9 with TRBJ2-1; TRBD2 matches 7 bases. V lost 0 bases to trimming and J lost 8 bases; unmatched junction nucleotides: 11. Germline loops: CDR1 SGDLS, CDR2 YYNGEE. CDR3 length equals 16 residues. This chain's CDR3 is CASSVGLADFRDEQFF. In DNA form, the CDR3 reads TGTGCCAGCAGCGTAGGGCTAGCGGATTTTAGGGATGAGCAGTTCTTC.

The rearrangement links TRBV18 to TRBJ1-1, with 10 bases that match TRBD1. The CDR3 is 17 residues long. V shed 3 bases and J 1 base; nucleotides not matched to a gene: 8. Per germline, CDR1 KGHSH and CDR2 LQKENI. CDR3 loop: CASSPMTGGRTNTEAFF. As DNA, the CDR3 is TGTGCCAGCTCACCGATGACAGGGGGCCGAACGAACACTGAAGCTTTCTTT. The full variable domain, with the rest looked up from reference TRBV18 and TRBJ1-1, is NAGVMQNPRHLVRRRGQEARLRCSPMKGHSHVYWYRQLPEEGLKFMVYLQKENIIDESGMPKERFSAEFPKEGPSILRIQQVVRGDSAAYFCASSPMTGGRTNTEAFFGQGTRLTVV.